Below are 26 T cell receptor beta chains sequenced from a single sample in a study of shared clonotypes between healthy human individuals. Naive CD8 cells, CD45RO-negative and positively selected for CCR7, excluded terminally differentiated effector memory CD45RA+ cells. Some clones are missing from TCRdb's copy, which holds only in-frame ones; the method was immunoSEQ multiplex PCR. The sample has some 2.1 million clones, approximately 94% seen once. Source material: naive CD8+ T cells sorted from blood. The source of these receptors is a man between 18 and 29 years old in good health.

This sequence joins TRBV7-6 and TRBJ2-3; tentatively, D is TRBD1 or TRBD2 (5 bases each). V lost 5 bases and J 0 bases, leaving 15 bases between the germline ends. Germline lookup yields CDR1 SGHVS and CDR2 FNYEAQ. The CDR3 extends over 16 amino acids. Here the CDR3 DNA reads TGTGCCAGCAGCCGCCGGGACGGCGCGAGCACAGATACGCAGTATTTT. Translated: CASSRRDGASTDTQYF.

The rearrangement joins TRBV4-3 to TRBJ1-5; D is unclear. Germline V gives CDR1 LGHNA, CDR2 YSLEER. Trimming stripped 1 base from V and 2 bases from J, with 12 bases between. The CDR3 loop spans 16 amino acids. The CDR3 DNA is TGCGCCAGCAGCCAAGTTCTGGACCCCCGCAATCAGCCCCAGCATTTT. Translation gives CASSQVLDPRNQPQHF.

This clone was seen only a few times. This sample includes further DNA sequences coding for the same CDR3. V gene TRBV4-3 combines with J gene TRBJ2-7, with D maybe TRBD2 (6 bases). The CDR3 contains 13 residues. Germline V CDR1 and CDR2: LGHNA, YSLEER. Trimming shortened V by 0 bases and J by 4 bases, and 7 bases separated the two germline ends. CDR3 region: CASSQDGGYEQYF. CDR3 coding DNA: TGCGCCAGCAGCCAAGATGGAGGGTACGAGCAGTACTTC.

The V call is TRBV7-3, the J call TRBJ2-5, with D perhaps assigned TRBD1 or TRBD2 (5 bases each). V was trimmed by 4 bases and J by 5 bases, leaving 17 bases between them. This CDR3 comprises 15 residues. Germline V lookup: CDR1 SGHTA, CDR2 FQGTGA. The CDR3 DNA is TGTGCCAGCAGCTCGAGGGGCCTCGCCCTCGAGACCCAGTACTTC. Residues: CASSSRGLALETQYF.

Worth noting for this clone: Other DNA sequences in this specimen translate into the identical CDR3. The chain carries TRBV15 and TRBJ2-2; the match to TRBD1 covers 8 bases. Germline CDR1 is LNHNV and CDR2 is YYDKDF (reference sequence). The CDR3 is 17 residues long. Trimming at V came to 5 bases and at J to 0 bases, leaving 8 bases not matched to a gene. The CDR3: CATSRDRLAANTGELFF. The CDR3 DNA reads as TGTGCCACCAGCCGGGACAGGCTAGCTGCGAACACCGGGGAGCTGTTTTTT.

This chain links TRBV7-6 with TRBJ2-7; D tentatively fits TRBD1 or TRBD2 (7 bases each). Trimming removed 5 bases from V and 0 bases from J, with 17 bases in between. Germline CDR1 SGHVS, CDR2 FNYEAQ. There are 16 residues in the CDR3. CDR3 DNA sequence: TGTGCCAGCAGCCCAGGGGGGGTAGGGAGCTCCTACGAGCAGTACTTC. Residues: CASSPGGVGSSYEQYF.

The chain has TRBV7-9 and TRBJ2-4; D is unclear. The V gene's germline CDR1 is SEHNR and CDR2 FQNEAQ (reference sequence). This CDR3 comprises 16 residues. V shed 1 base and J shed 0 bases, with 10 bases lying between them. Here the CDR3 reads CASSLGTSLAKNIQYF. For the CDR3, the DNA is TGTGCCAGCAGCTTAGGTACCAGTCTAGCCAAAAACATTCAGTACTTC. Full variable domain (rest looked up from reference TRBV7-9 and TRBJ2-4): DTGVSQNPRHKITKRGQNVTFRCDPISEHNRLYWYRQTLGQGPEFLTYFQNEAQLEKSRLLSDRFSAERPKGSFSTLEIQRTEQGDSAMYLCASSLGTSLAKNIQYFGAGTRLSVL.

The chain employs TRBV4-3 and TRBJ2-4, with D possibly matching TRBD1 (6 bases). The V end was cut by 0 bases, the J end by 8 bases, with 14 bases between. Germline CDR1 LGHNA, CDR2 YSLEER. This CDR3 region has 15 residues. CDR3 sequence: CASSQDWGPGYIQYF. The CDR3 DNA follows: TGCGCCAGCAGCCAAGATTGGGGGCCGGGGTACATTCAGTACTTC.

V usage is TRBV13 and J usage is TRBJ2-7, with D possibly called TRBD1 or TRBD2 (7 bases each). CDR3 length: 14 residues. Trimming stripped 4 bases from V and 4 bases from J, with 14 bases between. Germline V gives CDR1 PRHDT, CDR2 FYEKMQ (reference sequence). CDR3 DNA: TGTGCCAGCAGCTCAGCGGGACAGCCTTACGAGCAGTACTTC. The encoded protein is CASSSAGQPYEQYF.

The CDR3, as DNA: TGCGCCAGCAGGGGGACTAGCGGAGGCACCGGGGAGCTGTTTTTT. It yields the protein CASRGTSGGTGELFF. The J gene is TRBJ2-2, the V gene TRBV4-3; 11 bases fit TRBD2. Germline V gene lookup returns CDR1 LGHNA and CDR2 YSLEER. V was clipped by 6 bases and J by 4 bases; unmatched bases: 4. The CDR3 totals 15 residues.

The chain couples TRBV30 to TRBJ1-4; no reliable D call. CDR1 is GTSNPN, CDR2 SVGIG, per germline (reference sequence). This CDR3 has 16 residues. V shed 2 bases and J shed 3 bases, with 16 bases lying between them. The CDR3 region is CAWSLGGALPNEKLFF. CDR3 bases: TGTGCCTGGAGTCTGGGAGGAGCCCTGCCTAATGAAAAACTGTTTTTT.

For this clone: The same CDR3 can be traced to other DNA sequences in this sample. The chain links TRBV9 to TRBJ2-7; D might be TRBD2 (6 bases). V lost 0 bases and J 4 bases, leaving 11 bases between the germline ends. Per the germline V gene, CDR1 is SGDLS and CDR2 is YYNGEE. The CDR3 is 14 amino acids. The CDR3 sequence is CASSVGGDPYEQYF. The CDR3 DNA is TGTGCCAGCAGCGTAGGGGGGGACCCGTACGAGCAGTACTTC.

This clone was observed a single time. Other DNA sequences from this sample encode an identical CDR3 as well. The chain has TRBV9 and TRBJ2-7, with D perhaps TRBD2 (6 bases). This CDR3 comprises 15 residues. V shed 0 bases and J shed 1 base, with 11 bases lying between them. The germline V gene has CDR1 SGDLS and CDR2 YYNGEE. The CDR3 is CASSVGVSGSYEQYF. DNA for the CDR3: TGTGCCAGCAGCGTAGGTGTTAGCGGATCCTACGAGCAGTACTTC.

This rearrangement joins TRBV19 to TRBJ1-2, with TRBD1 as a possible D gene (5 bases). Germline loops: CDR1 LNHDA, CDR2 SQIVND (reference sequence). Between the trimmed V and J ends, which lost 5 bases and 7 bases, there was a span of 29 bases. The CDR3 runs 18 residues. CDR3 sequence: CASSPQGWSGRTTFGYTF. The CDR3 DNA reads TGTGCCAGTAGTCCCCAGGGATGGAGCGGGCGAACCACCTTTGGCTACACCTTC.

This clone was found once. The chain is built from TRBV27 and TRBJ2-7, with 11 bases aligning to TRBD2. Trimming took 5 bases from V and 6 from J; bases not matched to a gene: 6. The germline gives CDR1 MNHEY, CDR2 SMNVEV (reference sequence). This CDR3 comprises 14 residues. The CDR3 DNA reads as TGTGCCAGCAGTGCGACTAGCGGGATCCGCGAGCAGTACTTC. Encoded protein: CASSATSGIREQYF.

As to this clone: Other DNA variants within this sample encode the same CDR3. The V gene is TRBV5-5, the J gene TRBJ2-7; D is unresolved. The CDR3 sequence is 13 residues long. Germline lookup yields CDR1 SGHKS and CDR2 YYEKEE (reference sequence). Trimming stripped 0 bases from V and 3 bases from J, with 7 bases between. The CDR3 nucleotides are TGTGCCAGCAGCTTGGGCCAGGACTACGAGCAGTACTTC. It yields the protein CASSLGQDYEQYF.

V usage is TRBV4-1 and J usage is TRBJ2-3; D not certain. CDR1 and CDR2 (germline): MGHRA, YSYEKL. This CDR3 comprises 16 residues. Trimming removed 0 bases from V and 1 base from J, with 11 bases in between. The CDR3 DNA follows: TGCGCCAGCAGCCAAGAAGTGGCAGAGCGCACAGATACGCAGTATTTT. Its protein is CASSQEVAERTDTQYF.

The chain uses TRBV5-6 and TRBJ1-5; D not resolved. V was clipped by 0 bases and J by 4 bases, with 5 bases between them. CDR3 length: 13 residues. Per the germline V gene, CDR1 is SGHDT and CDR2 is YYEEEE. Here the CDR3 reads CASSLGVNQPQHF. CDR3 nucleotides: TGTGCCAGCAGCTTGGGGGTAAATCAGCCCCAGCATTTT.

The chain recombines TRBV2 with TRBJ2-1; 9 bases agree with TRBD2. The trim removed 5 bases at V and 5 bases at J, leaving 10 bases unmatched. The CDR3 is 16 residues long. CDR1 SNHLY and CDR2 FYNNEI come from the germline V gene. As DNA, the CDR3 is TGTGCCAGCAGTTCCTTCGCGGGAGGGCCGGACAATGAGCAGTTCTTC. Its translation: CASSSFAGGPDNEQFF.

V gene TRBV5-1 combines with J gene TRBJ2-6; D perhaps matches TRBD2 (5 bases). The CDR3 has 17 amino acids. V dropped 7 bases and J dropped 5 bases, with 22 bases sitting between them. CDR1 and CDR2 (germline): SGHRS, YFSETQ. The CDR3 DNA is TGCGCCAGCCTAGCATTAGGTTCACAAAGTCGGGCCAACGTCCTGACTTTC. It encodes CASLALGSQSRANVLTF.

J is TRBJ1-3 and V is TRBV14; no definite D call. The CDR3 consists of 13 residues. Germline V CDR1 and CDR2: SGHDN, FVKESK. Trimming left V 6 bases short and J 0 bases short, with 6 bases between. Here the CDR3 DNA reads TGTGCCAGCAGGTTCAGCTCTGGAAACACCATATATTTT. Residues: CASRFSSGNTIYF.

V and J are TRBV4-3 and TRBJ2-1; D call uncertain. CDR1 and CDR2 from the germline V gene are LGHNA and YSLEER. V gave up 3 bases and J gave up 6 bases, with 12 bases separating them. The CDR3 totals 14 residues. The CDR3 nucleotides are TGCGCCAGCAGCCAGCCTCGGTCGGGCAATGAGCAGTTCTTC. Translated, it gives CASSQPRSGNEQFF.

The genes are TRBV7-6 and TRBJ2-7; D perhaps matches TRBD1 (6 bases). The CDR3 has 13 amino acids. Trimming cost V 5 bases and J 3 bases, with 11 bases left between them. Germline lookup yields CDR1 SGHVS and CDR2 FNYEAQ. CDR3 amino acids: CASSPTGIYEQYF. Written as DNA, the CDR3 is TGTGCCAGCAGCCCTACAGGGATCTACGAGCAGTACTTC.

The rearrangement uses TRBV5-8 and TRBJ2-7; 7 bases align to TRBD1. After removal of 0 bases from V and 1 base from J, the junction contained 7 bases not matched to a gene. CDR1 is SGHTS and CDR2 is YDEGEE in the germline V gene. The length of the CDR3 is 16 residues. The CDR3 nucleotides are TGTGCCAGCAGCTTGGACCCCGGGACAGCGTCCTACGAGCAGTACTTC. Its translation: CASSLDPGTASYEQYF.

V and J are TRBV6-6 and TRBJ2-3; D ambiguous. CDR3 length: 13 amino acids. CDR1 and CDR2 from the germline V gene are MNHNY and SVGAGI (reference sequence). Trimming took 4 bases from V and 0 from J, leaving 5 bases between them. The CDR3: CASSLSSTDTQYF. CDR3 in DNA: TGTGCCAGCAGTTTGAGTAGCACAGATACGCAGTATTTT.

As regards this clone: The sample has other DNA sequences that encode this CDR3 too. The chain links TRBV7-6 to TRBJ1-1, with D possibly being TRBD1 (5 bases). CDR3 size: 14 residues. The V end was cut by 1 base, the J end by 1 base, with 7 bases between. Germline CDR1 SGHVS, CDR2 FNYEAQ. CDR3: CASSLGRGNTEAFF. CDR3 DNA sequence: TGTGCCAGCAGCTTAGGAAGGGGGAACACTGAAGCTTTCTTT.